These 25 T cell receptor beta chains were sequenced from one sample in a study of cytomegalovirus exposure and HLA in healthy donors. Primers included in the PCR were 60 Vbeta and 13 Jbeta primers. Here immunoSEQ multiplex PCR was the method, and the copy in TCRdb shows in-frame clones only, minus some. The sample lists approximately 150,000 clones, roughly 85% occurring once. Sample: PBMCs. The receptors here all came from a man aged 30-40 years in good health and CMV-seropositive.

This clone was detected only a few times. The chain employs TRBV5-4 and TRBJ1-2; D gene ambiguous. The CDR3 contains 12 residues. The V end was cut by 4 bases, the J end by 8 bases, with 12 bases between. CDR1 and CDR2 from the germline V gene are SGHNT and YYREEE (reference sequence). DNA for the CDR3: TGTGCCAGCAGCCCCCTCTCGGGGGGCTACACCTTC. Translated: CASSPLSGGYTF.

Notes on this clone: The sample carries other DNA sequences with the same CDR3. The chain's CDR3 is CASSAGTSGYNEQFF. Here the CDR3 DNA reads TGTGCCAGCAGCGCCGGGACTAGCGGATACAATGAGCAGTTCTTC. This chain uses TRBV9 with TRBJ2-1; 11 bases are shared with TRBD2. Germline-derived CDR1 and CDR2 are SGDLS and YYNGEE. The length of the CDR3 is 15 residues. The trim removed 3 bases at V and 4 bases at J, leaving 3 bases unmatched.

The rearrangement joins TRBV5-4 to TRBJ2-5, with 7 nucleotides matching TRBD1. With V trimmed by 4 bases and J by 3 bases, 3 bases remained unmatched. CDR1 and CDR2 from the germline V gene are SGHNT and YYREEE (reference sequence). This CDR3 region has 13 residues. Written as DNA, the CDR3 is TGTGCCAGCAGCACCGGGACAGAAGAGACCCAGTACTTC. It is translated as CASSTGTEETQYF.

The chain employs TRBV4-3 and TRBJ1-3; no reliable D call. The germline V gene has CDR1 LGHNA and CDR2 YSLEER. V was shortened by 0 bases and J by 2 bases, with 11 bases between the two germline ends. This CDR3 comprises 16 residues. CDR3 loop: CASSQDWRATGNTIYF. CDR3 sequence (DNA): TGCGCCAGCAGCCAAGATTGGAGAGCTACTGGAAACACCATATATTTT.

This clone has a single count. This sequence joins TRBV9 and TRBJ2-2, with 7 bases that match TRBD2. The CDR3 is 19 amino acids. Germline V lookup: CDR1 SGDLS, CDR2 YYNGEE. Germline trimming cut 0 bases from V and 4 bases from J; bases unmatched to any gene: 15. CDR3: CASSVGTGSGTLGTGELFF. The DNA of the CDR3 is TGTGCCAGCAGCGTAGGTACCGGGAGCGGGACCCTGGGCACCGGGGAGCTGTTTTTT. Filled out from reference TRBV9 and TRBJ2-2, the complete variable domain reads DSGVTQTPKHLITATGQRVTLRCSPRSGDLSVYWYQQSLDQGLQFLIQYYNGEERAKGNILERFSAQQFPDLHSELNLSSLELGDSALYFCASSVGTGSGTLGTGELFFGEGSRLTVL.

The chain couples TRBV15 to TRBJ2-1; 7 positions agree with TRBD1. This CDR3 has 15 amino acids. Losses at the gene ends were 3 bases for V and 3 bases for J; bases not matched to a gene: 5. Germline V gene data show CDR1 as LNHNV and CDR2 as YYDKDF (reference sequence). The CDR3 nucleotides are TGTGCCACCAGCAGCCGACAGGGAATCTACAATGAGCAGTTCTTC. This codes for CATSSRQGIYNEQFF.

The chain uses TRBV14 and TRBJ1-1, with D possibly TRBD1 on 5 matching bases. The CDR3 is 14 amino acids. Per germline, CDR1 SGHDN and CDR2 FVKESK. V was pared by 6 bases and J by 0 bases, with 11 bases between. The CDR3 reads CASRATAMNTEAFF. In DNA form, the CDR3 reads TGTGCCAGCAGAGCGACAGCAATGAACACTGAAGCTTTCTTT.

J is TRBJ2-1 and V is TRBV18; TRBD2 agrees at 12 bases. V lost 6 bases, J lost 1 base, and 4 bases stayed unmatched. The germline V gene has CDR1 KGHSH and CDR2 LQKENI. This CDR3 comprises 16 residues. The CDR3 reads CASSPGLAGSYNEQFF. The DNA of the CDR3 is TGTGCCAGCTCCCCAGGACTAGCGGGATCCTACAATGAGCAGTTCTTC.

Notes on this clone: Germline and junction disagree at one end, which may indicate a read error. The chain combines TRBV6-5 with TRBJ2-7; TRBD2 aligns across 13 bases. Germline values: CDR1 MNHEY, CDR2 SVGAGI. The CDR3 runs 15 residues. In DNA form, the CDR3 reads TGTGCCAGCAGTTACTCCGGGACTAGCGGGACCCGGGAGAACTTC. Its translation: CASSYSGTSGTRENF.

This sequence joins TRBV4-3 and TRBJ2-3; D unclear. Trimming removed 4 bases from V and 0 bases from J, with 11 bases in between. CDR1 and CDR2 from the germline V gene are LGHNA and YSLEER. The CDR3 is 15 amino acids. This CDR3 reads CASSPRGGSTDTQYF. The CDR3 nucleotides read TGCGCCAGCAGCCCCCGTGGCGGAAGCACAGATACGCAGTATTTT.

This clone was recorded once. The chain carries TRBV27 and TRBJ2-3; tentatively, D is TRBD1 (6 bases). The germline gives CDR1 MNHEY, CDR2 SMNVEV (reference sequence). The CDR3 length is 15 residues. Trimming pared 5 bases from V and 1 base from J, leaving 13 bases between. The CDR3 protein is CASSLGGVGTDTQYF. CDR3 coding DNA: TGTGCCAGCAGTCTAGGGGGAGTGGGCACAGATACGCAGTATTTT.

The chain recombines TRBV19 with TRBJ2-1; TRBD2 matches at 7 bases. With V trimmed by 3 bases and J by 4 bases, 3 bases remained unmatched. Per the germline V gene, CDR1 is LNHDA and CDR2 is SQIVND (reference sequence). This CDR3 has 14 amino acids. CDR3 residues: CASSMSGAYNEQFF. The CDR3 DNA reads TGTGCCAGTAGTATGAGCGGGGCTTACAATGAGCAGTTCTTC.

The chain links TRBV18 to TRBJ2-6, with D perhaps TRBD2 (5 bases). Trimming pared 3 bases from V and 0 bases from J, leaving 12 bases between. The CDR3 covers 17 residues. Germline V gene data show CDR1 as KGHSH and CDR2 as LQKENI. For the CDR3, the DNA is TGTGCCAGCTCACCGGAGGTTTACAGCTCTGGGGCCAACGTCCTGACTTTC. It specifies CASSPEVYSSGANVLTF.

The V and J genes are TRBV10-3 and TRBJ2-7; perhaps TRBD2 as D (5 bases). Germline CDR1 and CDR2: ENHRY and SYGVKD. This CDR3 has 14 residues. V was trimmed by 2 bases and J by 2 bases, leaving 10 bases between them. DNA of the CDR3: TGTGCCATCAGTGAGGAAGCGGAGACCTACGAGCAGTACTTC. Translation gives CAISEEAETYEQYF.

V and J are TRBV4-1 and TRBJ2-6; TRBD2 matches at 9 bases. This CDR3 spans 18 amino acids. The V gene's germline CDR1 is MGHRA and CDR2 YSYEKL. Losses at the gene ends were 1 base for V and 3 bases for J; bases not matched to a gene: 7. The CDR3 sequence is CASSQAAGGVYGANVLTF. CDR3 DNA: TGCGCCAGCAGCCAAGCCGCGGGGGGGGTGTATGGGGCCAACGTCCTGACTTTC.

This clone is a singleton in its sample. The chain employs TRBV27 and TRBJ1-5, with D hard to call. Germline V gives CDR1 MNHEY, CDR2 SMNVEV (reference sequence). This CDR3 has 13 amino acids. Between the trimmed V and J ends, which lost 4 bases and 4 bases, there was a span of 8 bases. CDR3 protein: CASSSGLNQPQHF. CDR3 sequence (DNA): TGTGCCAGCAGTTCTGGGCTGAATCAGCCCCAGCATTTT.

The rearrangement joins TRBV4-3 to TRBJ1-2; weak D call: TRBD1 (5 bases). The CDR3 contains 18 residues. The V and J ends lost 0 bases and 7 bases respectively, with 24 bases between them. CDR1 LGHNA and CDR2 YSLEER come from the germline V gene. CDR3 in amino acids: CASSQERQGTYLHSGYTF. In DNA form, the CDR3 reads TGCGCCAGCAGCCAAGAAAGGCAGGGAACTTATCTCCATAGTGGCTACACCTTC.

The V and J genes are TRBV21-1 and TRBJ2-5; TRBD1 is taken as the D call from the table, unchecked against the DNA. TRBV21-1 is tagged as a pseudogene. The length of the CDR3 is 14 residues. The CDR3 reads CASSIRTGQETQYF. In DNA form, the CDR3 reads TGTGCCAGCAGCATACGGACAGGCCAAGAGACCCAGTACTTC.

The sample holds a few counts of this clone. The gene calls are TRBV5-8 and TRBJ1-4, with D unresolved. This CDR3 region has 14 residues. The V end lost 2 bases, the J end lost 6 bases, and 11 bases lay between the germline ends. CDR1 and CDR2 from the germline V gene are SGHTS and YDEGEE. The CDR3 nucleotides read TGTGCCAGCAGCTTAGGGAGGCGGTATGAAAAACTGTTTTTT. Translated: CASSLGRRYEKLFF.

CDR3 in DNA: TGTGCCAGCTCACCGGGACAGGGGGCGCAGGCTTTCTTT. Its protein is CASSPGQGAQAFF. The rearrangement joins TRBV18 to TRBJ1-1, with TRBD1 identical over 12 bases. The CDR3 has 13 residues. V lost 3 bases and J lost 11; bases outside the gene matches: 4. Germline CDR1 is KGHSH and CDR2 is LQKENI.

The chain combines TRBV18 with TRBJ2-6; 12 bases agree with TRBD2. Germline loops: CDR1 KGHSH, CDR2 LQKENI. Germline trimming cut 2 bases from V and 1 base from J; bases unmatched to any gene: 6. The CDR3 runs 19 residues. The CDR3 sequence is CASSPSLAGGPSGANVLTF. CDR3 coding DNA: TGTGCCAGCTCACCAAGTCTAGCGGGAGGGCCGTCTGGGGCCAACGTCCTGACTTTC. Together with reference TRBV18 and TRBJ2-6, the CDR3 gives the full variable domain: NAGVMQNPRHLVRRRGQEARLRCSPMKGHSHVYWYRQLPEEGLKFMVYLQKENIIDESGMPKERFSAEFPKEGPSILRIQQVVRGDSAAYFCASSPSLAGGPSGANVLTFGAGSRLTVL.

The chain is built from TRBV27 and TRBJ1-6; D call uncertain. Per the germline V gene, CDR1 is MNHEY and CDR2 is SMNVEV (reference sequence). V lost 1 base and J 10 bases, leaving 17 bases between the germline ends. CDR3 length: 16 residues. In DNA, the CDR3 is TGTGCCAGCAGTTTATTCCTTGGGTGGCAGCGATCACCCCTCCACTTT. It encodes CASSLFLGWQRSPLHF.

Points on this clone: Sequence at one end of the junction differs from germline and may be a read error. The CDR3 loop reads CSSSPQGAAVDTQYF. CDR3 DNA: TGTTCCAGCAGCCCCCAGGGGGCTGCCGTGGATACGCAGTATTTT. The chain employs TRBV7-9 and TRBJ2-3; 8 positions match TRBD1. CDR1 SEHNR and CDR2 FQNEAQ come from the germline V gene (reference sequence). The CDR3 consists of 15 residues.

The V and J genes are TRBV15 and TRBJ2-1; 7 nucleotides line up with TRBD2. After removal of 0 bases from V and 8 bases from J, the junction contained 16 bases not matched to a gene. The germline V gene has CDR1 LNHNV and CDR2 YYDKDF (reference sequence). The CDR3 sequence is 18 residues long. In nucleotides, the CDR3 is TGTGCCACCAGCAGAGATCTCCCGATGTGGGAGGGCTTCGATGAGCAGTTCTTC. It specifies CATSRDLPMWEGFDEQFF.

The genes are TRBV6-5 and TRBJ1-5; the D gene is possibly TRBD1 (6 bases). Trimming stripped 4 bases from V and 0 bases from J, with 13 bases between. Looked up from germline, CDR1 is MNHEY and CDR2 is SVGAGI. CDR3 length: 16 residues. The CDR3 nucleotides read TGTGCCAGCAGTTCCGGACAGACGTATAGCAATCAGCCCCAGCATTTT. Translation: CASSSGQTYSNQPQHF.